This T cell receptor beta chain was recovered during a study of regulatory T cells in long-lasting Graves disease. Time point here: newly diagnosed GD, antithyroid drugs for less than 3 months. RNA isolated from PBMCs was used to make the TCR library. Approximately 9-milliliter peripheral blood samples went into EDTA tubes. Combining iRepertoire HTBI primers with Arm-PCR of CDR3 regions, the authors built TCR beta libraries. MiXCR was run by TCRdb on the multiplex PCR reads, yielding one entry per CDR3 protein. The sample has around 500,000 distinct CDR3 sequences, about 12% seen once. Study-level points and caveats: Accuracy might have suffered from few samples.

This clonotype was seen at least ten times. Its antigen is unidentified. V was clipped by 5 bases and J by 2 bases; unmatched bases: 11. Germline V lookup: CDR1 SGHTA, CDR2 FQGNSA. CDR3 size: 17 residues. These same data were also listed under a study on T cells in Graves' hyperthyroidism and ophthalmopathy.

V and J are TRBV7-2 and TRBJ2-3; TRBD1 matches 9 bases. This specimen consisted of peripheral blood mononuclear cells (PBMCs), obtained at new diagnosis, from a patient treated with antithyroid drugs. The clonotype originates from a woman aged 30 to 39 with Graves disease. The CDR3, as DNA: TGTGCCAGCAGCCGGACTGCTCGGGACAGGGCCACAGATACGCAGTATTTT. Its translation is CASSRTARDRATDTQYF.